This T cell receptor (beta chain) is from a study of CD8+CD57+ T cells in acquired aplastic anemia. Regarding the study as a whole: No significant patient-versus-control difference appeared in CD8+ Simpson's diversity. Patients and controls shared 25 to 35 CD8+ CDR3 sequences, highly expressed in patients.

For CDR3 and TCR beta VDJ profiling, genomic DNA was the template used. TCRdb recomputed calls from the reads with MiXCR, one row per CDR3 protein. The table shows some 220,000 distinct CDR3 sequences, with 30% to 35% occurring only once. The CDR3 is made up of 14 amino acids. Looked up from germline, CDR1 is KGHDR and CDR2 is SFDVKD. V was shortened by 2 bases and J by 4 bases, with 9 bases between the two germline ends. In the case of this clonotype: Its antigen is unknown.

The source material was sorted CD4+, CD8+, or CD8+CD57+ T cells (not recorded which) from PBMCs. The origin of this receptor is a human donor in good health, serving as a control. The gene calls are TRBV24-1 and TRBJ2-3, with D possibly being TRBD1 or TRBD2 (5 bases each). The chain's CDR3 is CATSDWQGPDTQYF. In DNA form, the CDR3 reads TGTGCCACCAGTGATTGGCAGGGACCAGATACGCAGTATTTT.